This T cell receptor beta chain was documented in a study of blood T cells in healthy people across ages. Study-wide results and caveats: As age increased, TCR beta diversity per million T cells fell in a roughly linear fashion.

For the second PCR, which ran for about 7 to 11 cycles, a sample-barcoded 5' primer and a J-beta primer mix were used. Every cDNA was tagged by a template-switch adaptor with 12 random nucleotides. MiXCR was run by TCRdb on the 5' RACE reads, yielding one entry per CDR3 protein. The sample shows 850,000 to 950,000 distinct CDR3 sequences, more than 25% of them seen only once. The CDR3 loop spans 14 amino acids. Germline CDR1 is DFQATT and CDR2 is SNEGSKA (reference sequence). Trimming cost V 0 bases and J 6 bases, with 12 bases left between them. This clonotype is a singleton in its sample. The target antigen is unknown.

The specimen was blood. The genes are TRBV20-1 and TRBJ2-1; no definite D call. The source is a woman older than 75 in good health. CDR3 in DNA: TGCAGTGCTAGAGATGATTCCAGTCGCAATGAGCAGTTCTTC. Encoded protein: CSARDDSSRNEQFF.